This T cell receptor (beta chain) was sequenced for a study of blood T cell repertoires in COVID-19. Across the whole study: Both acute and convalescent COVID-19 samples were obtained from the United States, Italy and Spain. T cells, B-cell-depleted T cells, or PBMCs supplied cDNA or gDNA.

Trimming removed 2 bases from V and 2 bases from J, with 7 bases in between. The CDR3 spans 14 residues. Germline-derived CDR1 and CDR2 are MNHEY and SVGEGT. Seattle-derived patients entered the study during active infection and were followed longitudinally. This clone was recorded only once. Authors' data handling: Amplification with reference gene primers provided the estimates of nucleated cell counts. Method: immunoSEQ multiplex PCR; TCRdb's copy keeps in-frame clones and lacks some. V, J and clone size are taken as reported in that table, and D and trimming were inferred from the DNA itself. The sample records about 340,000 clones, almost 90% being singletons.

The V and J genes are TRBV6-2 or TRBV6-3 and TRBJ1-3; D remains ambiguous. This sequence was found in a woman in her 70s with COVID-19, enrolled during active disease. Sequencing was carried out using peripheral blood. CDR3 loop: CASSYGRTGNTIYF. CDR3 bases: TGTGCCAGCAGTTACGGCAGAACTGGAAACACCATATATTTT.